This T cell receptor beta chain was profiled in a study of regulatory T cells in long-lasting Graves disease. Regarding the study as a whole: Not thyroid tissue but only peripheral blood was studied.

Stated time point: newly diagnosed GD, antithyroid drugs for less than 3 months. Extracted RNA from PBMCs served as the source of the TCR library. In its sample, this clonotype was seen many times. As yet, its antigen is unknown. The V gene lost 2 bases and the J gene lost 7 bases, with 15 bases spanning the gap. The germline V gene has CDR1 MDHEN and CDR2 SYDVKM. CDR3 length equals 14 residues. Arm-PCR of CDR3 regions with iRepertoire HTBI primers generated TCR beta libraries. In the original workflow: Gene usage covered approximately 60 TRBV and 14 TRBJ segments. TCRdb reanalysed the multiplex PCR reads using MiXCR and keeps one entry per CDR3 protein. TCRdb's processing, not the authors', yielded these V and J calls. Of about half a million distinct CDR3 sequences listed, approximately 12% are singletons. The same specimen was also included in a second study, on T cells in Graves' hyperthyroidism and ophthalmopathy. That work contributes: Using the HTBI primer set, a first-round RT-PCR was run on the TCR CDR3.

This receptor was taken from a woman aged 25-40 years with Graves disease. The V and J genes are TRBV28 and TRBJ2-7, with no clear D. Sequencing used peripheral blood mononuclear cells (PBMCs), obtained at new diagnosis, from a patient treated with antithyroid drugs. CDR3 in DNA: TGTGCCAGCAGTTTAACCGATCTCCGGCGGGAGCAGTACTTC. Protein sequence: CASSLTDLRREQYF.